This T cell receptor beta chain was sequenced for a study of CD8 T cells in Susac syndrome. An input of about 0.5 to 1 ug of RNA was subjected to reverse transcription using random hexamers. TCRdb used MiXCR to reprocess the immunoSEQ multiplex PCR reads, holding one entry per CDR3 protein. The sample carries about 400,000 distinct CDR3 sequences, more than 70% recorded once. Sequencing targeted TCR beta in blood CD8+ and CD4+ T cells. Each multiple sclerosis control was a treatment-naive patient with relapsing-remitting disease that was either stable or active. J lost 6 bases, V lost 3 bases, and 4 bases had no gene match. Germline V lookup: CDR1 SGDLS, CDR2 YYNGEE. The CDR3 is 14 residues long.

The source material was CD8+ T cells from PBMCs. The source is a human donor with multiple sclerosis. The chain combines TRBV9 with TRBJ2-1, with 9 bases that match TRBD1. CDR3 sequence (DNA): TGTGCCAGCAGCGCGGGGACAGGGTTCAATGAGCAGTTCTTC. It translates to CASSAGTGFNEQFF.